This T cell receptor (beta chain) was found in a study of cytomegalovirus exposure and HLA in healthy donors. Both 60 Vbeta primers and 13 Jbeta primers went into the PCR. TCRdb's copy holds only in-frame clones and misses some; the assay was immunoSEQ multiplex PCR. This sample carries approximately 220,000 clones, approximately 80% of them seen once, and the ten largest clones take 0.71%. Germline loops: CDR1 SEHNR, CDR2 FQNEAQ (reference sequence). This CDR3 comprises 14 residues. Losses at the gene ends were 8 bases for V and 9 bases for J; bases not matched to a gene: 11. Sequencing input: PBMCs. The TCR was taken from a boy between 2 and 10 years old in good health and CMV-seronegative. The V and J genes are TRBV7-9 and TRBJ2-1; 9 positions match TRBD2. The CDR3 spells CASSGGLAGLEQFF. Written as DNA, the CDR3 is TGTGCCAGCTCTGGGGGGCTAGCGGGGCTTGAGCAGTTCTTC. The full variable domain, completed using reference TRBV7-9 and TRBJ2-1, is DTGVSQNPRHKITKRGQNVTFRCDPISEHNRLYWYRQTLGQGPEFLTYFQNEAQLEKSRLLSDRFSAERPKGSFSTLEIQRTEQGDSAMYLCASSGGLAGLEQFFGPGTRLTVL.